This TCR beta chain was sequenced for a study of blood T cell repertoires in COVID-19. The protocol was immunoSEQ multiplex PCR, while the TCRdb copy is restricted to in-frame clones and leaves out a portion. The profile shows some 200,000 clones, just over 85% of them singletons. V dropped 5 bases and J dropped 0 bases, with 17 bases sitting between them. The germline V gene encodes CDR1 SGHKS and CDR2 YYEKEE (reference sequence). The CDR3 length is 16 residues. The V and J genes are TRBV5-5 and TRBJ1-1, with D tentatively TRBD1 (6 bases). Sequences were obtained from PBMCs or T cells enriched from blood (not recorded which). This receptor was identified in a woman aged 40 to 55 with acute COVID-19. The CDR3 sequence: CASSPLTGTMNTEAFF. CDR3 sequence (DNA): TGTGCCAGCAGTCCTTTAACCGGGACAATGAACACTGAAGCTTTCTTT.